Sequencing of this TCR beta chain was carried out in a study of esophageal squamous cell carcinoma under preoperative chemotherapy. The overall study: Samples included peripheral blood T cells as well as tumor-infiltrating lymphocytes.

To note about this clonotype: Its antigen remains unidentified.

Study conclusions and caveats: Peripheral T cells migrating into the tumor appeared to partly supply post-treatment tumor-infiltrating lymphocytes.

A single record per CDR3 protein comes from TCRdb applying MiXCR to the PCR reads. The table includes roughly 30,000 distinct CDR3 sequences, less than 55% detected once. Time point described: before preoperative PTX-NDP chemotherapy. V shed 6 bases, J shed 8 bases, and the junction held 13 bases outside the gene matches. The CDR3 runs to 16 residues. CDR1 is MNHNS and CDR2 is SASEGT in the germline V gene. This sequence joins TRBV6-1 and TRBJ2-2; TRBD2 matches 9 bases. Sampling was done from a patient given preoperative chemotherapy. The receptor comes from a human donor with esophageal squamous cell carcinoma. The donor label of this sample is uncertain. CDR3 bases: TGTGCCAGCAGCTTGGGACTAGCTGGAGGGACAGGGGAGCTGTTTTTT. Translation gives CASSLGLAGGTGELFF.